Listed below are T cell receptor beta chains from one sample, sequenced in a study of blood T cell repertoires in COVID-19. Some clones are missing from TCRdb's copy, which holds only in-frame ones; the method was immunoSEQ multiplex PCR. Of fewer than 350,000 clones in the sample, roughly nine tenths were seen once. Sequences were obtained from PBMCs or T cells enriched from blood (not recorded which). The receptors derive from a man between 60 and 70 years old who had recovered from COVID-19. The CDR3 runs from the conserved cysteine through the conserved F or W. D genes are given only for firm matches. Size is stated for part of the rows, as once, few or many counts, or as a class when the clone is expanded.

clone_size: -; j_call: TRBJ1-5; v_call: TRBV19; d_call: TRBD1; cdr3_nt: TGTGCCAGTAGTACAACAGGGGGGGGACAGCCCCAGCATTTT; cdr3_aa: CASSTTGGGQPQHF
clone_size: -; j_call: TRBJ1-1; v_call: TRBV28; d_call: -; cdr3_nt: TGTGCCAGCAGTTTATTCGCCAATCGGGTAGCTTTCTTT; cdr3_aa: CASSLFANRVAFF
clone_size: -; j_call: TRBJ2-7; v_call: TRBV27; d_call: TRBD1; cdr3_nt: TGTGCCAGCAGTTCCTCCGGGACAGGGGTCTACGAGCAGTACTTC; cdr3_aa: CASSSSGTGVYEQYF
clone_size: -; j_call: TRBJ2-5; v_call: TRBV12-3/TRBV12-4; d_call: -; cdr3_nt: TGTGCCAGCAGAAGCTCCCCCATGGAGACCCAGTACTTC; cdr3_aa: CASRSSPMETQYF
clone_size: once; j_call: TRBJ2-2; v_call: TRBV19; d_call: TRBD2; cdr3_nt: TGTGCCAGTAGTAAACTAGCGGGAGTTCCCACCGGGGAGCTGTTTTTT; cdr3_aa: CASSKLAGVPTGELFF
clone_size: once; j_call: TRBJ2-3; v_call: TRBV6-5; d_call: TRBD1; cdr3_nt: TGTGCCAGCAGTACAGGGGGCGATACGCAGTATTTT; cdr3_aa: CASSTGGDTQYF
clone_size: -; j_call: TRBJ2-7; v_call: TRBV10-1; d_call: -; cdr3_nt: TGCGCCAGCAGTGCAGGGGGGCGCCCCTACGAGCAGTACTTC; cdr3_aa: CASSAGGRPYEQYF
clone_size: -; j_call: TRBJ2-3; v_call: TRBV21-1; d_call: -; cdr3_nt: TGTGCCAGCAGCAAAGGGAGCGGAGGCTTGGATACGCAGTATTTT; cdr3_aa: CASSKGSGGLDTQYF
clone_size: -; j_call: TRBJ2-3; v_call: TRBV2; d_call: TRBD2; cdr3_nt: TGTGCCAGCAGCGGACTAGCTCGGACAGATACGCAGTATTTT; cdr3_aa: CASSGLARTDTQYF
clone_size: -; j_call: TRBJ2-1; v_call: TRBV7-2; d_call: TRBD2; cdr3_nt: TGTGCCAGCAGCCCGGGACTACGCCAAAACAATGAGCAGTTCTTC; cdr3_aa: CASSPGLRQNNEQFF
clone_size: -; j_call: TRBJ1-1; v_call: TRBV14; d_call: -; cdr3_nt: TGTGCCAGCAGCCAAGATTGGGGGCTTAGGAACACTGAAGCTTTCTTT; cdr3_aa: CASSQDWGLRNTEAFF
clone_size: -; j_call: TRBJ2-3; v_call: TRBV7-9; d_call: TRBD2; cdr3_nt: TGTGCCACCCGGACTAGCGGAGATACGCAGTATTTT; cdr3_aa: CATRTSGDTQYF
clone_size: -; j_call: TRBJ2-1; v_call: TRBV7-2; d_call: TRBD2; cdr3_nt: TGTGCCAGCAGCTTACTAAGCGGGACCTCCTACAATGAGCAGTTCTTC; cdr3_aa: CASSLLSGTSYNEQFF
clone_size: -; j_call: TRBJ1-1; v_call: TRBV28; d_call: -; cdr3_nt: TGTGCCAGCAGCTCTAGGGGTCCTGAAGCTTTCTTT; cdr3_aa: CASSSRGPEAFF
clone_size: -; j_call: TRBJ2-7; v_call: TRBV5-4; d_call: -; cdr3_nt: TGTGCCAGCAGCTTGTCTAGGACTAACGAGCAGTACTTC; cdr3_aa: CASSLSRTNEQYF
clone_size: -; j_call: TRBJ2-5; v_call: TRBV28; d_call: -; cdr3_nt: TGTGCCAGCAGTTTATTAGCCAGGGCGCAAGAGACCCAGTACTTC; cdr3_aa: CASSLLARAQETQYF
clone_size: -; j_call: TRBJ2-2; v_call: TRBV21-1; d_call: -; cdr3_nt: TGTGCCAGCAGCGCCTGCCGGACAGGGCCCGTCACCGGGGAGCTGTTTTTT; cdr3_aa: CASSACRTGPVTGELFF
clone_size: -; j_call: TRBJ1-1; v_call: TRBV5-1; d_call: TRBD1; cdr3_nt: TGCGCCAGCAGCTTACAGGGGTCGAACACTGAAGCTTTCTTT; cdr3_aa: CASSLQGSNTEAFF
clone_size: -; j_call: TRBJ2-6; v_call: TRBV28; d_call: -; cdr3_nt: TGTGCCAGCAGTTTCCGAGGGTCTGGGGCCAACGTCCTGACTTTC; cdr3_aa: CASSFRGSGANVLTF
clone_size: -; j_call: TRBJ1-5; v_call: TRBV9; d_call: -; cdr3_nt: TGTGCCAGCAGCGCCCACGCGGGGGGCTCGGGTCAGCCCCAGCATTTT; cdr3_aa: CASSAHAGGSGQPQHF
clone_size: -; j_call: TRBJ2-7; v_call: TRBV29-1; d_call: TRBD1; cdr3_nt: TGCAGCGTAACCGAGACAGGGAGCTCCTACGAGCAGTACTTC; cdr3_aa: CSVTETGSSYEQYF
clone_size: -; j_call: TRBJ2-7; v_call: TRBV5-1; d_call: TRBD2; cdr3_nt: TGCGCCAGCAGCCTCGGGACTAGCGGGATTTTCTCCTACGAGCAGTACTTC; cdr3_aa: CASSLGTSGIFSYEQYF
clone_size: -; j_call: TRBJ2-1; v_call: TRBV28; d_call: -; cdr3_nt: TGTGCCAGCAGTTTCAAAGTCTTCGCGGGTCGTTCCAATGAGCAGTTCTTC; cdr3_aa: CASSFKVFAGRSNEQFF
clone_size: -; j_call: TRBJ2-5; v_call: TRBV6-5; d_call: -; cdr3_nt: TGTGCCAGCAGTTACTCGGGCAGGGTACAAGAGACCCAGTACTTC; cdr3_aa: CASSYSGRVQETQYF
clone_size: -; j_call: TRBJ1-1; v_call: TRBV6-2/TRBV6-3; d_call: TRBD1; cdr3_nt: TGTGCCAGCAGTAAACGACAGGGGTGGAACACTGAAGCTTTCTTT; cdr3_aa: CASSKRQGWNTEAFF
clone_size: -; j_call: TRBJ2-7; v_call: TRBV5-4; d_call: TRBD2; cdr3_nt: TGTGCCAGCAGCGCGACTAGCGGGAATACCCGGGGCGAGCAGTACTTC; cdr3_aa: CASSATSGNTRGEQYF
clone_size: -; j_call: TRBJ1-2; v_call: TRBV6-2/TRBV6-3; d_call: -; cdr3_nt: TGTGCCAGCAGTAACGGAGGGGCCCACTATGGCTACACCTTC; cdr3_aa: CASSNGGAHYGYTF
clone_size: -; j_call: TRBJ1-5; v_call: TRBV28; d_call: TRBD1; cdr3_nt: TGTGCCAGCAGTTTATTAGGGGGCAGGAGCAATCAGCCCCAGCATTTT; cdr3_aa: CASSLLGGRSNQPQHF
clone_size: few; j_call: TRBJ1-1; v_call: TRBV7-3; d_call: -; cdr3_nt: TGTGCCAGCGCAAATGACAGGAACACTGAAGCTTTCTTT; cdr3_aa: CASANDRNTEAFF
clone_size: -; j_call: TRBJ2-7; v_call: TRBV6-5; d_call: -; cdr3_nt: TGTGCCAGCATGGGGGCCCTCGGCTACGAGCAGTACTTC; cdr3_aa: CASMGALGYEQYF
clone_size: once; j_call: TRBJ1-3; v_call: TRBV5-1; d_call: -; cdr3_nt: TGCGCCAGCAAATCGTCGGGGGTCAATGGAAACACCATATATTTT; cdr3_aa: CASKSSGVNGNTIYF
clone_size: few; j_call: TRBJ2-5; v_call: TRBV21-1; d_call: -; cdr3_nt: TGTGCCAGCACCCTACTAGCGCCGGCATGGGGCCAAGAGACCCAGTACTTC; cdr3_aa: CASTLLAPAWGQETQYF
clone_size: once; j_call: TRBJ2-1; v_call: TRBV18; d_call: TRBD2; cdr3_nt: TGTGCCAGCTCATTGAAGTCGGGAGGCAACAATGAGCAGTTCTTC; cdr3_aa: CASSLKSGGNNEQFF
clone_size: -; j_call: TRBJ1-2; v_call: TRBV4-1; d_call: TRBD1; cdr3_nt: TGCGCCAGCAGAGTTACAGGGGGGAAGGACTATGGCTACACCTTC; cdr3_aa: CASRVTGGKDYGYTF
clone_size: few; j_call: TRBJ2-2; v_call: TRBV28; d_call: -; cdr3_nt: TGTGCCAGCAGTTCGGGCGGACAGAACACCGGGGAGCTGTTTTTT; cdr3_aa: CASSSGGQNTGELFF
clone_size: -; j_call: TRBJ2-1; v_call: TRBV30; d_call: TRBD2; cdr3_nt: TGTGCCTGGAGAACTAGCGGATACAATGAGCAGTTCTTC; cdr3_aa: CAWRTSGYNEQFF
clone_size: -; j_call: TRBJ2-5; v_call: TRBV6-5; d_call: -; cdr3_nt: TGTGCCAGCAGTATTGGGACTGTGGGAGAGACCCAGTACTTC; cdr3_aa: CASSIGTVGETQYF
clone_size: -; j_call: TRBJ2-5; v_call: TRBV2; d_call: -; cdr3_nt: TGTGCCAGCAGTGAAGACAGGGCGGGAGAGACCCAGTACTTC; cdr3_aa: CASSEDRAGETQYF
clone_size: few; j_call: TRBJ1-1; v_call: TRBV6-4; d_call: TRBD1; cdr3_nt: TGTGCCAGCAGTGGGTTACGGGACAGGCTGTTCGGCACTGAAGCTTTCTTT; cdr3_aa: CASSGLRDRLFGTEAFF
clone_size: -; j_call: TRBJ1-6; v_call: TRBV4-1; d_call: -; cdr3_nt: TGCGCCAGCAGCCCCCTACAGGGCCTGGGAAATTCACCCCTCCACTTT; cdr3_aa: CASSPLQGLGNSPLHF
clone_size: -; j_call: TRBJ2-5; v_call: TRBV11-2; d_call: -; cdr3_nt: TGTGCCAGCAGCTTCCAGGGACTCCAGAGGGAGACCCAGTACTTC; cdr3_aa: CASSFQGLQRETQYF
clone_size: -; j_call: TRBJ2-7; v_call: TRBV18; d_call: TRBD2; cdr3_nt: TGTGCCAGCTCACTACGGACTAGCGGGAGAGGGGGTAGCACCTACGAGCAGTACTTC; cdr3_aa: CASSLRTSGRGGSTYEQYF
clone_size: -; j_call: TRBJ2-7; v_call: TRBV18; d_call: -; cdr3_nt: TGTGCCAGCTCACCCCAGGGGCAGAAATCCTACGAGCAGTACTTC; cdr3_aa: CASSPQGQKSYEQYF
clone_size: -; j_call: TRBJ1-3; v_call: TRBV2; d_call: TRBD1; cdr3_nt: TGTGCCAGCAGAGCTTGGACAGGTGGTGGAAACACCATATATTTT; cdr3_aa: CASRAWTGGGNTIYF
clone_size: -; j_call: TRBJ2-2; v_call: TRBV9; d_call: TRBD1; cdr3_nt: TGTGCCAGCAGCGCCCCCCAGGGACAGGGCCCTAGGGGGGAGCTGTTTTTT; cdr3_aa: CASSAPQGQGPRGELFF
clone_size: few; j_call: TRBJ1-3; v_call: TRBV6-4; d_call: -; cdr3_nt: TGTGCCAGCAGTGACTTAATAGGACAGCGAGGAAACACCATATATTTT; cdr3_aa: CASSDLIGQRGNTIYF